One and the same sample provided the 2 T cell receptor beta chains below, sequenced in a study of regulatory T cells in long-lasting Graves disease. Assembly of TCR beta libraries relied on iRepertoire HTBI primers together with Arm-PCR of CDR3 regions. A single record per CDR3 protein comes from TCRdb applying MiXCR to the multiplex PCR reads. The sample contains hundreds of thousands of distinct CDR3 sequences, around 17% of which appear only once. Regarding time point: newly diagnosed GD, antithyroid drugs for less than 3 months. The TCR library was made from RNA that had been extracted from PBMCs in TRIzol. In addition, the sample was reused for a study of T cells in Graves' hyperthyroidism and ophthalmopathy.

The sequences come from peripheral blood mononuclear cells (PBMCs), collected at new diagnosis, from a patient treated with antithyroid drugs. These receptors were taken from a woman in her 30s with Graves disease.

CDR3 DNA sequence: TGCAGTGCTAGAGCGAGAGAGACCCAGTACTTC. This translates into CSARARETQYF. The V and J genes are TRBV20-1 and TRBJ2-5; D not resolved. The V and J ends lost 1 base and 4 bases respectively, with 4 bases between them. CDR1 is DFQATT and CDR2 is SNEGSKA in the germline V gene (reference sequence). The CDR3 runs 11 residues.

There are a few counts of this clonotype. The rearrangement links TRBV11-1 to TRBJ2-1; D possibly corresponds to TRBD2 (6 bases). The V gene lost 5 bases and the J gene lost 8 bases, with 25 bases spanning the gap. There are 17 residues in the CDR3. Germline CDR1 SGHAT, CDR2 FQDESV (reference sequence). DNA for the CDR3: TGTGCCAGCAGCGTGGCCTACGGCGGGATCACCCCGGATGAGCAGTTCTTC. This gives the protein CASSVAYGGITPDEQFF.